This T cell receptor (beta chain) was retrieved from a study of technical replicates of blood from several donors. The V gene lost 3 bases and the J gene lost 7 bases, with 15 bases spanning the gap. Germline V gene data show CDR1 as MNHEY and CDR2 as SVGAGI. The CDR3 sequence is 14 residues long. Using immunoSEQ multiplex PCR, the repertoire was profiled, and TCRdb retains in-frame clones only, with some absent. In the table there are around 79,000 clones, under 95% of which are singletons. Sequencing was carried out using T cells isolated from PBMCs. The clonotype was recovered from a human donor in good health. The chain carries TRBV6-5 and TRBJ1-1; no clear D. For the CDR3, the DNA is TGTGCCAGCAGTTATCTCGGGATTGGGCTTGAAGCTTTCTTT. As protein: CASSYLGIGLEAFF.